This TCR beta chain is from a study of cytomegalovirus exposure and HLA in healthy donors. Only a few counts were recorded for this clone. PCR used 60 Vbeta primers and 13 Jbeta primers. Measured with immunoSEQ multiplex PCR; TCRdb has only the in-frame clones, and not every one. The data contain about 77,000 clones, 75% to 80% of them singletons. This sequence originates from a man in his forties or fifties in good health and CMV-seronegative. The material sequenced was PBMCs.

The CDR3 nucleotides are TGTGCCAGCAGTTACGTCGGTACAGATACGCAGTATTTT. This translates into CASSYVGTDTQYF. The chain recombines TRBV6-6 with TRBJ2-3; D is uncertain. The germline V gene has CDR1 MNHNY and CDR2 SVGAGI (reference sequence). This CDR3 has 13 amino acids. V lost 2 bases to trimming and J lost 3 bases, with 6 bases between them.